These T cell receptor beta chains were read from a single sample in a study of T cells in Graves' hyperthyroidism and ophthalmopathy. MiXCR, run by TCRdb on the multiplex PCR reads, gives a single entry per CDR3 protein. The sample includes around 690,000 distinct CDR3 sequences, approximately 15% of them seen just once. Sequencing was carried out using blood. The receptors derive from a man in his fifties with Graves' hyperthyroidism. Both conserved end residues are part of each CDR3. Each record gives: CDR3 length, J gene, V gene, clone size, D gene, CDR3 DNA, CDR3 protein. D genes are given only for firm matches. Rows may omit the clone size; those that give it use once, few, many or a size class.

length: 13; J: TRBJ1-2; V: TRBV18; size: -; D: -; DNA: TGTGCCAGCTCACCTACGGACATTAATGGCTACACCTTC; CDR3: CASSPTDINGYTF
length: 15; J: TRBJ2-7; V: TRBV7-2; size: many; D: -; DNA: TGTGCCAGCAGCCCCCAGACTAGTAGTGGCTACGAGCAGTACTTC; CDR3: CASSPQTSSGYEQYF
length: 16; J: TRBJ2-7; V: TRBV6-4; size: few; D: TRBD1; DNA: TGTGCCAGCAGTTACCAAACAGGGGTGGGTCCCTACGAGCAGTACTTC; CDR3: CASSYQTGVGPYEQYF
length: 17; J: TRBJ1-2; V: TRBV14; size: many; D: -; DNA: TGTGCCAGCAGCCAAGTGGTAGGCCTCTCCTATAGGAAGAATTACACCTTC; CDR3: CASSQVVGLSYRKNYTF
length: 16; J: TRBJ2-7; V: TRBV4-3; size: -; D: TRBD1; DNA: TGCGCCAGCAGCCAAGATCGTGGACAGGGGACCAACGAGCAGTACTTC; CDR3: CASSQDRGQGTNEQYF
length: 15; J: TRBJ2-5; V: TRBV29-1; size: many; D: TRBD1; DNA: TGCAGCGTTGAATCCCGGGGACAGTTACAAGAGACCCAGTACTTC; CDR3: CSVESRGQLQETQYF
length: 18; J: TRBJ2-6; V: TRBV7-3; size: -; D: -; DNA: TGTGCCAGCAGCCCAATGAGATTAAACAGGGCTGGGGCCAACGTCCTGACTTTC; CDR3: CASSPMRLNRAGANVLTF
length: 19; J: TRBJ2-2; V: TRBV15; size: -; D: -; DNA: TGTGCCACCAGCAGAGAGACGCCTTCAACCTTTAGAATTTTCGGGGAGCTGTTTTTT; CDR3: CATSRETPSTFRIFGELFF
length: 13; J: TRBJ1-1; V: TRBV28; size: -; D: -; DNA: TGTGCCAGCATTAGGAGGGACGTAGTTGAAGCTTTCTTT; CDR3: CASIRRDVVEAFF
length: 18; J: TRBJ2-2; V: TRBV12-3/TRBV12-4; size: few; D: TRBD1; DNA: TGTGCCAGCAGCCCAGAGGGTGCGGGACAGGGCAGGGCCGGGGAGCTGTTTTTT; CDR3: CASSPEGAGQGRAGELFF
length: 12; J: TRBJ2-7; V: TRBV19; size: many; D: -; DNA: TGTGCCACGGGGACACAGGGCGGCGAGCAGTACTTC; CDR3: CATGTQGGEQYF
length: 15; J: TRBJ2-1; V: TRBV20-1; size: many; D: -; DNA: TGCAGTGCTAGAGCGGGCAGGAGCTCCTACAATGAGCAGTTCTTC; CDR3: CSARAGRSSYNEQFF
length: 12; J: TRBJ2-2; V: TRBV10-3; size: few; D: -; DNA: TGTGCCATCAGGACAGACACCGGGGAGCTGTTTTTT; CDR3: CAIRTDTGELFF
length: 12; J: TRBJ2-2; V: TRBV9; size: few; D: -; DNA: TGTGCCAGCAGCTATTACCCCGGGGAGCTGTTTTTT; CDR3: CASSYYPGELFF
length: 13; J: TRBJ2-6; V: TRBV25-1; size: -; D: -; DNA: TGTGCCAGTGATGGGGGTGGGGCCAACGTCCTGACTTTC; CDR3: CASDGGGANVLTF
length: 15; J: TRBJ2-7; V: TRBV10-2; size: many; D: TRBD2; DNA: TGCGCCAGCAGTGAAGAGCGGGAGGGCCTCTACGAGCAGTACTTC; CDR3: CASSEEREGLYEQYF
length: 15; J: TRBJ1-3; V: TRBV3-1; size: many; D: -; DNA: TGTGCCAGCAGCCGGAACTTGGACTCTGGAAACACCATATATTTT; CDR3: CASSRNLDSGNTIYF
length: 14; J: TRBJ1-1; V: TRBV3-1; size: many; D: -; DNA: TGTGCCAGCAGCTACGCATCAGGGGCCACTGAAGCTTTCTTT; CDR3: CASSYASGATEAFF
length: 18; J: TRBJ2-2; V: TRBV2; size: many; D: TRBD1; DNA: TGTGCCAGCAGTGGTCATGAGACAGGGGCTTCGAACACCGGGGAGCTGTTTTTT; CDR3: CASSGHETGASNTGELFF
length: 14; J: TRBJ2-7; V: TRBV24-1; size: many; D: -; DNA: TGTGCCACCAGTGAGGGAGGATTAGGCTACGAGCAGTACTTC; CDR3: CATSEGGLGYEQYF
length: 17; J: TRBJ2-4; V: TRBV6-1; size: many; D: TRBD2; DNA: TGTGCCAGCAGAAGCGGGACTAGCCTGGGAACCAAAAACATTCAGTACTTC; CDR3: CASRSGTSLGTKNIQYF
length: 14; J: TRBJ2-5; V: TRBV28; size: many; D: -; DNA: TGTGCCAGCAGTTCCCGTCTCGCGAGCGAGACCCAGTACTTC; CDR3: CASSSRLASETQYF
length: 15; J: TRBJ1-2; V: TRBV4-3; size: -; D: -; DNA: TGCGCCAGCAGCCAAGATTGGAACAGGGCTTTAGGCTACACCTTC; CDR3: CASSQDWNRALGYTF
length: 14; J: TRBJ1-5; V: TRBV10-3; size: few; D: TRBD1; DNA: TGTGCCATCAGTCGGGACAGTCTAAATCAGCCCCAGCATTTT; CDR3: CAISRDSLNQPQHF
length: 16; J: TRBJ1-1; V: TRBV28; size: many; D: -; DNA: TGTGCCAGCAGTTTAAGAGGCGTGTTAATGAACACTGAAGCTTTCTTT; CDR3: CASSLRGVLMNTEAFF
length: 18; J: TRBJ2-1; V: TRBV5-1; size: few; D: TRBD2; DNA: TGCGCCAGCAGCGCACTTAGCGGGAGGGCCGGCTCCTACAATGAGCAGTTCTTC; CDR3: CASSALSGRAGSYNEQFF